These 18 T cell receptor beta chains came from one sample sequenced in a study of post-analysis software for immune sequencing data. These receptors have no known antigen. Included in the TCR beta cDNA libraries were unique molecular identifiers. One entry per CDR3 protein, called by TCRdb with MiXCR from the PCR reads. The table lists 650,000 to 900,000 distinct CDR3 sequences, more than 45% of them singletons. Study outcomes and limitations: With TRBV5-6, TRBV5-1 and TRBV20-1 included, 4 to 6 TRBV segments were more frequent in patients than in controls.

The source material was blood. These TCRs come from a girl aged 5-17 years with multiple sclerosis.

In its sample, this clonotype was seen once. An end of the junction differs from the germline gene, which may be a read error. DNA of the CDR3: TGTACCACCAGTGATTTGCGACTAGCGGGATCGCCAGATACGCAGTATTTT. Its protein is CTTSDLRLAGSPDTQYF. The chain couples TRBV24-1 to TRBJ2-3; TRBD2 agrees at 11 bases. CDR3 length: 17 amino acids. Germline V lookup: CDR1 KGHDR, CDR2 SFDVKD.

The gene calls are TRBV15 and TRBJ2-1; 7 bases agree with TRBD1. Germline loops: CDR1 LNHNV, CDR2 YYDKDF (reference sequence). With V trimmed by 3 bases and J by 4 bases, 9 bases remained unmatched. CDR3 length: 16 amino acids. CDR3 residues: CATSSVGQQTYNEQFF. CDR3 bases: TGTGCCACCAGCAGTGTGGGACAGCAAACTTACAATGAGCAGTTCTTC.

The CDR3 DNA sequence: TGCAGTGCTAGCGCTCTAGCGGGAACCACCTACGAGCAGTACTTC. Translating it yields CSASALAGTTYEQYF. The genes are TRBV20-1 and TRBJ2-7, with TRBD2 matching 9 bases. The trim removed 3 bases at V and 2 bases at J, leaving 8 bases unmatched. The germline V gene has CDR1 DFQATT and CDR2 SNEGSKA (reference sequence). CDR3 size: 15 residues.

This clonotype appeared many times. V and J are TRBV6-1 and TRBJ1-2, with a tentative D call TRBD1 (5 bases). The CDR3 length is 13 residues. Germline lookup yields CDR1 MNHNS and CDR2 SASEGT. With 10 bases removed from V and 5 bases from J, the gap between germline ends came to 17 bases. The CDR3 sequence is CATAGTVIYGYTF. In nucleotides, the CDR3 is TGTGCCACCGCCGGGACGGTAATATATGGCTACACCTTC.

The rearrangement joins TRBV7-2 to TRBJ2-1; possible D gene TRBD1, 5 bases. The CDR3 is 11 amino acids. Germline V gene lookup returns CDR1 SGHTA and CDR2 FQGNSA. V shed 5 bases and J shed 9 bases, with 8 bases lying between them. Written as DNA, the CDR3 is TGTGCCAGCAGCCCCAGGGTTGAGCAGTTCTTC. It specifies CASSPRVEQFF.

This chain joins TRBV12-3 or TRBV12-4 and TRBJ1-2; D is ambiguous. V was shortened by 3 bases and J by 0 bases, with 8 bases between the two germline ends. The CDR3 is 14 amino acids. CDR3 nucleotide sequence: TGTGCCAGCAGTTTCGGTAGGACTAACTATGGCTACACCTTC. Translated, it gives CASSFGRTNYGYTF.

The gene calls are TRBV19 and TRBJ2-1, with a weak D call TRBD2 (6 bases). The CDR3 loop spans 15 amino acids. With 3 bases removed from V and 5 bases from J, the gap between germline ends came to 14 bases. Germline loops: CDR1 LNHDA, CDR2 SQIVND (reference sequence). Written as DNA, the CDR3 is TGTGCCAGTAGTATTAGGGAGGCCGGAGACAATGAGCAGTTCTTC. Translated, it gives CASSIREAGDNEQFF.

The chain links TRBV4-3 to TRBJ2-7, with D possibly called TRBD1 or TRBD2 (6 bases each). Trimming took 4 bases from V and 5 from J, leaving 18 bases between them. CDR1 LGHNA and CDR2 YSLEER come from the germline V gene. This CDR3 is 15 amino acids long. CDR3 in DNA: TGCGCCAGCAGCCCACAAAGGGGGGTTCCGGACGAGCAGTACTTC. This encodes CASSPQRGVPDEQYF.

This clonotype was seen more than once but under ten times. The chain links TRBV28 to TRBJ1-2, with TRBD1 matching 7 bases. Germline assignment: CDR1 MDHEN and CDR2 SYDVKM. After removal of 5 bases from V and 3 bases from J, the junction contained 3 bases not matched to a gene. This CDR3 is 13 amino acids long. The CDR3 coding sequence is TGTGCCAGCAGTACGACAGGGCACTATGGCTACACCTTC. The encoded protein is CASSTTGHYGYTF.

There are a few counts of this clonotype. This sequence joins TRBV4-1 and TRBJ2-7, with a possible D match to TRBD2 (6 bases). The V gene lost 4 bases and the J gene lost 0 bases, with 10 bases spanning the gap. CDR3 length equals 14 residues. CDR1 and CDR2 from the germline V gene are MGHRA and YSYEKL. This chain's CDR3 is CASSLSGNSYEQYF. In DNA form, the CDR3 reads TGCGCCAGCAGCCTTAGCGGTAACTCCTACGAGCAGTACTTC.

The rearrangement links TRBV2 to TRBJ2-3; D is tentatively TRBD1 or TRBD2 (5 bases each). V shed 6 bases and J shed 2 bases, with 27 bases lying between them. The CDR3 length is 19 residues. Germline V gene sequence: CDR1 SNHLY, CDR2 FYNNEI. The CDR3 nucleotides are TGTGCCAGCAGCAGGTTCCGGGACGGGCCACCCAATATCACAGATACGCAGTATTTT. It translates to CASSRFRDGPPNITDTQYF.

In its sample, this clonotype was seen a few times. The genes are TRBV5-1 and TRBJ2-7; no clear D gene. The germline V gene encodes CDR1 SGHRS and CDR2 YFSETQ. This CDR3 is built from 15 residues. V gave up 0 bases and J gave up 3 bases, with 13 bases separating them. CDR3 region: CASSLDARKGYEQYF. The CDR3 coding sequence is TGCGCCAGCAGCTTGGATGCCAGGAAAGGCTACGAGCAGTACTTC.

The chain has TRBV12-5 and TRBJ1-1; D possibly corresponds to TRBD1 (5 bases). Germline CDR1 reads LGHNT; CDR2 reads FRNRAP. Trimming pared 2 bases from V and 5 bases from J, leaving 18 bases between. The CDR3 consists of 16 residues. The CDR3 DNA reads as TGTGCTAGTGGTTTGTCCACCGTGAGGGGCGGAACTGAAGCTTTCTTT. Translation gives CASGLSTVRGGTEAFF.

This sequence joins TRBV20-1 and TRBJ2-1; D possibly corresponds to TRBD1 (5 bases). This CDR3 is built from 16 residues. V was cut by 6 bases and J by 1 base, with 19 bases left in between. CDR1 DFQATT and CDR2 SNEGSKA come from the germline V gene (reference sequence). The CDR3 is CSATSGQGTSYNEQFF. The CDR3 DNA reads TGCAGTGCCACTTCCGGGCAGGGCACGTCCTACAATGAGCAGTTCTTC.

This clonotype has a handful of counts. The CDR3 is CSARGRQGPEQFF. Written as DNA, the CDR3 is TGCAGTGCTAGAGGGCGTCAGGGGCCTGAGCAGTTCTTC. This chain links TRBV20-1 with TRBJ2-1; a weak D match, TRBD1 (6 bases). CDR3 size: 13 residues. Trimming removed 1 base at V and 9 bases at J, with 13 bases between. Germline values: CDR1 DFQATT, CDR2 SNEGSKA (reference sequence).

In its sample, this clonotype was seen a few times. V is TRBV6-1 and J is TRBJ2-7; possibly TRBD1 for D (6 bases). Looked up from germline, CDR1 is MNHNS and CDR2 is SASEGT. The CDR3 is 14 residues long. Deletions cut 2 bases from V and 2 bases from J, with 10 bases between. In DNA, the CDR3 is TGTGCCAGCAGTGAAAACACAGGGACCTACGAGCAGTACTTC. As protein: CASSENTGTYEQYF.

The gene calls are TRBV4-2 and TRBJ1-6, with TRBD1 identical over 9 bases. Germline V gives CDR1 LGHNA, CDR2 YNFKEQ. CDR3 size: 17 residues. V trimming: 1 base; J trimming: 9 bases; junction bases outside the gene matches: 10. CDR3 sequence (DNA): TGTGCCAGCAGCCAAGCTCTCCCGGGACAGGGCTTTTCACCCCTCCACTTT. It specifies CASSQALPGQGFSPLHF.

This chain uses TRBV12-3 or TRBV12-4 with TRBJ2-4; 9 bases map to TRBD2. The J call is uncertain, as TRBJ2-7 better fits the DNA end. The CDR3 sequence is 15 residues long. CDR3 bases: TGTGCCAGCAGTTTGGGCGGGAGGGCCACGGACGAGCAGTACTTC. Translated, it gives CASSLGGRATDEQYF.